This paragraph reports one T cell receptor (beta chain). This entry belongs to a study of OX40 agonist ivuxolimab in advanced cancers. Assay used: immunoSEQ multiplex PCR; TCRdb lists only in-frame clones, some missing. The repertoire consists of about 36,000 clones, with around 90% occurring once and the leading ten covering roughly 12%. The CDR3 runs 15 residues. The V segment lost 2 bases and the J segment 9 bases; nucleotides outside the gene matches: 10. Per germline, CDR1 SGDLS and CDR2 YYNGEE. This receptor was obtained from an adult with an advanced solid tumor such as melanoma, head and neck, liver or kidney cancer. The specimen was CD4+ or CD8+ T cells sorted from blood, collected in a trial of the OX40 agonist ivuxolimab. The chain carries TRBV9 and TRBJ2-1; 8 nucleotides line up with TRBD2. This CDR3 reads CASSVDGRAGVEQFF. In nucleotides, the CDR3 is TGTGCCAGCAGCGTTGACGGGAGGGCCGGGGTTGAGCAGTTCTTC.